The TCR beta chain under discussion was sequenced for a study of cytomegalovirus exposure and HLA in healthy donors (dated by TCRdb to between 2016 and 2019). A note on the overall study: In an earlier analysis of roughly 590 of the donors, roughly 300 Gb of sequence data and 90 million to 130 million unique TCR beta sequences from roughly 200 million T cells were reported. The T cell repertoires of around 730 subjects were profiled by immunosequencing and related to cytomegalovirus serostatus. To study patterns of TCR occurrence, a later analysis re-analyzed previously published TCR beta repertoires from hundreds of donors and added high-resolution HLA genotyping. Roughly 320 gigabases of sequencing data and around 88 million unique TCR sequences made up an early release that covered approximately 650 HLA-typed donors. A later genetic analysis used genome-wide SNP genotypes for about 65% of the roughly 700 donors, treating that subset as a discovery cohort. Donor age, sex, ethnicity and CMV serostatus were compiled together with the repertoire data. An earlier analysis of 587 of the donors applied high-throughput TCR beta sequencing to assess whether each TCR beta V gene segment acted as functional or pseudogenic. Of the roughly 420 genotyped donors, roughly 76% were placed in the genetic ancestry cluster associated with self-reported Caucasian donors. The study was designed to test whether signatures of past pathogen exposure could be identified by cataloging public T cell receptors. Every repertoire in the discovery cohort had been generated on one and the same sequencing platform. High-throughput TCR immunosequencing, statistical association of individual TCRs with disease status, and machine learning were combined to predict cytomegalovirus infection status. The number of typed donors differed by locus: about 620-630 for A, B, C, DRB1 and DQB1; roughly 510 for DQA1; some 590 for DPA1; and 400 to 480 for DPB1. A separate validation cohort of some 130 different subjects was used in addition to the approximately 610-subject first cohort. In the later analysis, no new phenotypic data were used to find candidate immune exposures; instead, reliance was placed on TCR beta sequences and their occurrence across donors. Among 350 to 400 genotyped donors of the cohort, an average of around 240,000 unique TCR beta nucleotide sequences were sequenced per donor, roughly 20% of them non-productive. Both class I and class II loci were covered by HLA typing, at four-digit resolution. A few DR-DQ haplotypes were handled as single units for association and clustering because linkage in the cohort was strong. Paper-wide results and their limitations: A later analysis reported that several top co-occurrence clusters appeared linked to parvovirus B19, influenza, CMV and Epstein-Barr virus. An earlier analysis of approximately 600 of the donors showed that most TCR beta V segments appeared in productive rearrangements either about 87% or about 30% of the time, which broadly matched IMGT annotations. In a later analysis, most CMV-associated TCR beta chains were found to appear HLA-restricted, with HLA associations seemingly driven largely by CMV exposure. When HLA alleles, especially DR and DQ, strongly co-occurred, TCR associations were difficult to assign to individual alleles. A later analysis found that HLA-associated TCR beta chains were more clonally expanded and had lower generation probabilities than equally common non-associated chains. In vitro tests confirmed that a few of the cytomegalovirus-associated TCR beta chains recognize cytomegalovirus antigens. At a false discovery rate of 0.05, a later analysis linked roughly 17,000 TCR beta sequences to specific HLA alleles. The 87-base-pair reads could not distinguish some IMGT-functional V segments, including TRBV6-2 and TRBV6-3, so those segments were excluded. Most TCR sequences were observed very rarely across donors, whereas some public TCRs were present in many individuals. According to the authors, the approach could potentially be generalized to other disease states and immunological phenotypes. In a later analysis, TCR association rates were found to vary across HLA loci, with the most associated TCRs seen for DRB1 alleles and the fewest for HLA-C alleles. A further reported finding was that TCR beta sequences accurately predicted the HLA-A and HLA-B alleles for most subjects in the first cohort. The presence/absence analyses assumed that sequencing depth was roughly uniform across donors, and that assumption may not be true. Linkage disequilibrium might explain the correlated functional status among segregating V segments, but an unknown experimental factor could not be ruled out. In a later genetic analysis, a missense DCLRE1C variant was associated with V-gene and J-gene trimming of TCR beta chains, and the association was replicated in an independent cohort. Only TCR beta chains were sequenced in this cohort, and the absence of alpha or paired-chain data limited detectable features. The classifier was reported to diagnose cytomegalovirus status with high specificity and sensitivity in both the original cohort and the validation cohort. A total of 164 TCR beta chains were listed by the study as associated with cytomegalovirus. CMV serostatus was the only immune exposure information available for the cohort. The earlier analysis of some 540 of the donors excluded roughly 17 rarely observed V segments, including chromosome 9 orphons, because counts were too low. Because some donors lacked HLA typing at each locus, the association tests relied only on the typed subset. In a later genetic analysis, fewer N-insertions in productive TCRs were reported among donors in an Asian-associated ancestry cluster than the 666-donor mean. A cluster of highly shared sequence variants was judged likely to represent a technical artifact of the sequencing pipeline.

Concerning this clone: The antigen it recognizes is unknown. The sample holds no much larger clone one base away, and base qualities are not on file.

Taken from the germline V gene (reference sequence), the CDR1 and CDR2 loops are GTSNPN and SVGIG. Its CDR3 holds 11 amino acids, cysteine through phenylalanine. The sequence is cut down to CDR3 DNA, 33 bases in frame from base 1. V sheds 3 bases and J sheds 7 bases, leaving 9 bases between their ends. Library preparation was by the immunoSEQ multiplex PCR assay. For the multiplex PCR, a mixture combining 60 forward primers for TCR Vbeta segments and 13 reverse primers for TCR Jbeta segments was used. Amplification of the CDR3 region of rearranged TCR beta genes was performed with a multiplex PCR assay on genomic DNA. The amplified TCR beta libraries were sequenced on the Illumina HiSeq System as 87-base-pair reads. In the original analysis: A later analysis counted approximately 74 million unique TCR beta chains across the 670 or so repertoires, and 10 million to 11 million of these chains were shared by at least two donors. To remove PCR and sequencing errors, raw reads were error-corrected and collapsed into unique sequences using a nearest-neighbor algorithm that merged closely related sequences. To assign V, D and J gene segments, CDR3 sequences were aligned to IMGT reference sequences. For a sequence to be retained, a match of at least six nucleotides was required to both a V gene segment and a J gene segment. Rearrangements were called productive when the CDR3 lacked stop codons and stayed in frame with V and J; all others were non-productive. CDR3 was defined by IMGT convention, running from the second conserved V-encoded cysteine to the conserved J-encoded phenylalanine. The earlier analysis of about 500 of the donors excluded sequences that lacked an unambiguous match to a single V gene segment. An earlier analysis of around 600 of the donors classified V segments as functional when productive rearrangements were above 56.7% and as segregating when the standard deviation between donors was above 5%. A statistical classification framework was built to diagnose cytomegalovirus status from the catalog of TCR beta chain sequences. In a later analysis, V and J genes were assigned by comparing TCR nucleotide sequences against IMGT/GENE-DB human TR gene sequences. A later analysis assigned CDR3 sequences and most-parsimonious VDJ recombination scenarios with the TCRdist pipeline. A later analysis defined each TCR beta chain by its CDR3 amino acid sequence plus V-gene family, and excluded reads lacking a unique V-gene family. As a way to deal with suspected cross-contamination and a sequencing artifact, a later analysis dropped nearly 600 nucleotide sequences that were highly shared and had low generation probability. A later analysis calculated a clonal expansion index for each public chain from normalized within-repertoire ranks of inferred template counts. In a later analysis, generation probabilities were computed using a VDJ recombination model fitted to out-of-frame rearrangements, and the results were checked against IGoR. In a later analysis, hypergeometric tests were used to score TCR-TCR, TCR-HLA and TCR-CMV co-occurrence, with a repertoire-size bias correction applied to TCR pairs. To estimate false discovery rates, a later analysis permuted the HLA or CMV assignments 20 times. In a later analysis, co-occurring TCRs were grouped with DBSCAN, and TCRdist sequence similarity was added when clustering was performed within HLA-allele-positive subsets. Co-occurrence clustering excluded repertoires with fewer than 30,000 or more than 120,000 public chains, plus five with anomalous nucleotide sharing. TCRdb limited this immuneACCESS table to in-frame rearrangements with V and J called. A share of clones is missing; checked studies link under half to unresolved V genes, and the rest is unexplained. D and trimming were read from the DNA, whereas the V and J calls and clone size are those reported in that table. The sample includes more than 100,000 clones, with approximately 72% observed a single time. The top ten hold about 1.5% of the sample.

In total, fewer than 750 healthy bone marrow donors made up the cohort. Cohort members were all nominally healthy when sampled, although unrecorded immune exposures were likely present. The donor was CMV seronegative and belonged to the group of more than 300 seronegative cohort members. Each donor provided a peripheral blood sample, and peripheral blood mononuclear cells were used for TCR beta sequencing. The Qiagen DNeasy Blood Extraction Kit was used to extract genomic DNA from the blood cell samples. This TCR was sampled from a man younger than 30 in good health and CMV-seronegative. Sequenced input: PBMCs. The chain is assembled from TRBV30 and TRBJ1-1; a weak D assignment points to TRBD1 (5 bases agree). DNA sequence: TGTGCCTGGAGAGGGGCAGGTGAAGCTTTCTTT. Its translation is CAWRGAGEAFF.